This paragraph reports one TCR beta chain. The sample belongs to a study of OX40 agonist ivuxolimab in advanced cancers. Looking at the study overall: Patients were dosed intravenously with ivuxolimab at 0.01 to 10 mg/kg every 2 weeks.

The protocol was immunoSEQ multiplex PCR, while the TCRdb copy is restricted to in-frame clones and leaves out a portion. The repertoire has 70,000 or so clones, approximately 80% of them found once; the top ten carry around 0.96%. The CDR3 has 12 amino acids. V was clipped by 3 bases and J by 9 bases, with 11 bases between them. Germline CDR1 reads MNHNS; CDR2 reads SASEGT. This receptor was identified in an adult with an advanced solid tumor such as melanoma, head and neck, liver or kidney cancer. The rearrangement joins TRBV6-1 to TRBJ1-2; a possible D gene is TRBD1 (6 bases). Here the sequenced sample was CD4+ or CD8+ T cells sorted from blood, taken in a trial of the OX40 agonist ivuxolimab. The CDR3 protein is CASSEKGVRYTF. CDR3 nucleotides: TGTGCCAGCAGTGAGAAGGGGGTACGCTACACCTTC.